The following is a T cell receptor beta chain sequence with its context. Repertoires were generated with immunoSEQ multiplex PCR, while TCRdb's copy carries only in-frame clones and drops some. There are approximately 80,000 clones in the sample; around 83% occur only once, and roughly 2.2% lies in the top ten. The record originates from a study of blood T cell repertoires in COVID-19. Study-wide background: Samples taken during acute and convalescent COVID-19 were collected in the United States, Italy and Spain.

The CDR3 totals 16 residues. V was pared by 6 bases and J by 7 bases, with 25 bases between. Germline V gene sequence: CDR1 SNHLY, CDR2 FYNNEI. The sequencing sample was made of peripheral blood. The TCR comes from a woman in her 70s with acute or convalescent COVID-19. This chain uses TRBV2 with TRBJ2-7; the D gene is possibly TRBD2 (6 bases). The CDR3 protein is CASRRTPGLGGREQYF. The CDR3 DNA reads TGTGCCAGCAGGAGGACCCCGGGACTGGGTGGAAGGGAGCAGTACTTC.